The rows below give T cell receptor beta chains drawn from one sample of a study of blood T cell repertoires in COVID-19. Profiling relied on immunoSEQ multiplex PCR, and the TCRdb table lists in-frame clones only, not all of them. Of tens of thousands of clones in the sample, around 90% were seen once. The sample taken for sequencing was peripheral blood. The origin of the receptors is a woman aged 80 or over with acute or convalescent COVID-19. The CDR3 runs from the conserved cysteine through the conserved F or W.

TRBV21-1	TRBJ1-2	CARTGCDYGYTF
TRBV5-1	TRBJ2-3	CASSSNPPGLTDTQYF
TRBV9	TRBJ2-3	CASSVGQGSTDTQYF
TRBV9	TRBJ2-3	CASSRADRDTDTQYF
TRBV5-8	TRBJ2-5	CASSLDPGVETQYF
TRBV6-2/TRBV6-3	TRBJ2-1	CASSRERQGSYNEQFF
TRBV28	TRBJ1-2	CASSPEGRGHGYTF
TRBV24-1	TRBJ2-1	CATSDSGTSGSYNEQFF
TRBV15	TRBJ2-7	CATSRGPGSTNEQYF
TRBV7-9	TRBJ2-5	CASIAGGYSQETQYF
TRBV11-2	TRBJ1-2	CASGKQGTTNYGYTF
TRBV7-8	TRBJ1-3	CASSLAGQWSSGNTIYF
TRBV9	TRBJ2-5	CASSGGHLPETQYF
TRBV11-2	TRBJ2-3	CASSISGGPDTQYF
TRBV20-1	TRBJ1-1	CSASDRVSAAFF
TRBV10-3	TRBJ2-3	CAISGRVTSTDTQYF
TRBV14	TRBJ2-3	CASSHVHTDTQYF
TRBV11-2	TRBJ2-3	CASSLETGEDTQYF
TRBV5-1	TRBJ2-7	CASSLLEGASSYEQYF
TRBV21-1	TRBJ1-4	CASSKASGEKLFF
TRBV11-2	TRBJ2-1	CASSSSSSSYNEQFF
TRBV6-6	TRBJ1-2	CATGLGQTSIGYTF
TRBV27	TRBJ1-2	CASSLTPQGYGYTF
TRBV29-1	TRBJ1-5	CSVAGDVNQPQHF
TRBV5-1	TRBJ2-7	CASRPDTYEQYF
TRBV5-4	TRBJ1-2	CASSLPDRSGYTF
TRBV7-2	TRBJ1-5	CASSVQGNQPQHF